This entry is about one T cell receptor beta chain. The sample is drawn from a study of T-cell memory formation after mild COVID-19. TCRdb reprocessed the 5' RACE reads with MiXCR, giving one entry per CDR3 protein. Here the sample spans 250,000 to 300,000 distinct CDR3 sequences, 15% to 20% being singletons. The germline V gene encodes CDR1 MNHEY and CDR2 SVGEGT. Trimming removed 3 bases at V and 6 bases at J, with 14 bases between. The CDR3 covers 15 residues. The chain employs TRBV6-2 or TRBV6-3 and TRBJ2-2; maybe TRBD1 (6 bases). The sequence came from a man aged 18 to 29 who had mild COVID-19 (a few samples of this study predate the infection). Cell type and time point are not known. Sequencing was done on a sample of PBMCs or a T cell subset sorted from them (not recorded which). In nucleotides, the CDR3 is TGTGCCAGCAGTTATGGGCAGGGGATCTCCGGGGAGCTGTTTTTT. It codes for CASSYGQGISGELFF.